What follows describes a single T cell receptor (beta chain). The antigen it recognizes is unknown. No base quality information exists; no much larger clone differs at one position. The immunoSEQ assay at survey resolution was used to sequence TCRbeta rearrangements from genomic DNA. In the paper's pipeline: A lowest detectable productive clonotype frequency of 2.59 x 10-5 was observed in the TCR sequencing data. Only productive TCRbeta rearrangements, meaning sequences that were complete and in-frame, were kept for the analyses. The clonality of each sample was calculated as Simpson clonality in the immunoSEQ Analyzer version 3.0. Based on frequency, clones were grouped as very rare, small, medium, large (1-20%) or hyperexpanded (>20%). Generation probabilities were estimated with OLGA 1.2.3, V-gene circos plots were made with VDJtools, specificities were searched in VDJdb, and CDR3 motifs were identified with GLIPH. TCRdb holds this immuneACCESS table with in-frame rearrangements only. Some clones are missing; in checked studies, unresolved V genes explain under half, and the rest has no known cause. The DNA gave D and trimming, while V, J and clone size come from that table. Counted in this sample were approximately 35,000 clones; under 80% of them appeared once. More than 2% of the sample is in the top ten clones.

The healthy controls were around 35 blood donors, and the buffy coats of these donors were supplied by the Finnish Red Cross blood service. All TCR-sequenced material derived from peripheral blood: patient blood samples and healthy donor buffy coats. Ficoll-Hypaque gradient centrifugation was used to isolate peripheral blood mononuclear cells. For the healthy controls, CD4+ cells were obtained from buffy coats by magnetic purification. The Gentra Puregene Cell and Tissue kit was used for genomic DNA extraction, and quantification was performed on a Qubit 2.0 fluorometer. For CDR1 and CDR2, the germline V gene lists SGHTA and FQGNSA. From the cysteine through the phenylalanine, the CDR3 covers 14 amino acids. Of all the DNA, just the CDR3 is kept, 42 bases in frame from base 1. Relative to germline, V is 5 bases shorter and J is 4 bases shorter, with 14 bases between their ends. The data derive from a study of STAT5B mutations in CD4+ large granular lymphocyte leukemia (dated by TCRdb to between 2021 and 2022). Looking at the study overall: Among healthy controls, the CDR3 'QG' motif was associated with a particular HLA allele. Flow cytometry performed on FACSCanto II or FACSVerse showed that the purified fractions had more than 95% purity among lymphocytes. The study compared the TCRbeta repertoires of patients with CD4+ T-cell large granular lymphocyte leukemia against the TCRbeta repertoires of healthy blood donors.

Beyond this particular receptor, the publication reports: Compared with healthy CD4+ repertoires, CD4-sorted patient repertoires appeared more clonal, and this difference remained even after the putative leukemic clones were removed. TRBV06-family usage was enriched among the top patient clones (8/27) compared with healthy controls (2/35). The data were not HLA-matched, and the higher clonality in CD4+ T-LGLL than in CD8+ T-LGLL could be due to the relatively small sample size. Main leukemic clonotypes were private to each patient, although 20% to 25% of the main leukemic clonotypes were found at low frequency in the non-leukemic repertoires of other patients.

The sample consisted of CD4+ T cells from blood buffy coats. The source of this sequence is a human donor in good health. Here the chain combines TRBV7-2 and TRBJ1-2; TRBD1 could be the D gene, as 6 bases match. In nucleotide form, the sequence is TGTGCCAGCAGCGGAGGGGGGCGCGGCTATGGCTACACCTTC. Translated, it gives CASSGGGRGYGYTF.